This paragraph covers one T cell receptor (beta chain) sequence. In the original analysis: Cell counts per sample came from amplifying reference gene primers. Some clones are missing from TCRdb's copy, which holds only in-frame ones; the method was immunoSEQ multiplex PCR. V, J and clone size are those of that table, while D and trimming were read from the DNA. The sample contains about 480,000 clones, approximately 90% of which appear only once. The ends lost 4 bases at V and 7 bases at J; junction bases unmatched: 5. The CDR3 loop spans 13 amino acids. CDR1 and CDR2 (germline): SNHLY, FYNNEI. The sample originates from a study of blood T cell repertoires in COVID-19.

The chain recombines TRBV2 with TRBJ2-7; 9 nucleotides match TRBD2. Material for sequencing was PBMCs or T cells enriched from blood (not recorded which). The sequence was obtained from a woman between 18 and 30 years old with acute COVID-19. Here the CDR3 DNA reads TGTGCCAGCAGTGTTAGCGGGAGAGGTGAGCAGTACTTC. As protein: CASSVSGRGEQYF. The full variable domain, its missing parts supplied by reference TRBV2 and TRBJ2-7, is EPEVTQTPSHQVTQMGQEVILRCVPISNHLYFYWYRQILGQKVEFLVSFYNNEISEKSEIFDDQFSVERPDGSNFTLKIRSTKLEDSAMYFCASSVSGRGEQYFGPGTRLTVT.